The 22 T cell receptor beta chains below were found in one sample sequenced in a study of blood T cell repertoires in COVID-19. Method: immunoSEQ multiplex PCR; TCRdb's copy keeps in-frame clones and lacks some. Of 67,000 or so clones listed, 70% to 85% were seen once; the top ten hold approximately 0.83%. The sequencing sample was made of peripheral blood. The receptors shown here come from a woman between 70 and 85 years old with acute or convalescent COVID-19.

The chain combines TRBV7-9 with TRBJ1-2, with D hard to call. Germline assignment: CDR1 SEHNR and CDR2 FQNEAQ (reference sequence). The V end was cut by 4 bases, the J end by 5 bases, with 17 bases between. The CDR3 sequence is 15 residues long. CDR3 amino acids: CASSSSPEGGYGYTF. The CDR3 bases are TGTGCCAGCAGCTCCTCCCCGGAGGGAGGGTATGGCTACACCTTC.

This chain connects TRBV27 to TRBJ2-3, with TRBD1 matching 8 bases. V shed 6 bases and J 3 bases; nucleotides not matched to a gene: 11. This CDR3 contains 16 residues. Per the germline V gene, CDR1 is MNHEY and CDR2 is SMNVEV (reference sequence). CDR3 in amino acids: CASRKWVGQGTDTQYF. The CDR3 DNA sequence: TGTGCCAGCAGGAAATGGGTCGGACAGGGTACAGATACGCAGTATTTT.

This clone was seen a single time. V gene TRBV7-8 combines with J gene TRBJ1-1; possible D gene TRBD1, 6 bases. Germline values: CDR1 SGHVS, CDR2 FQNEAQ. The CDR3 is 13 amino acids. The V end lost 2 bases, the J end lost 4 bases, and 8 bases lay between the germline ends. CDR3 in amino acids: CASSLRGITEAFF. DNA for the CDR3: TGTGCCAGCAGCTTAAGGGGGATCACTGAAGCTTTCTTT.

This clone showed up just a few times. J is TRBJ1-5 and V is TRBV15; D gene uncertain. Germline loops: CDR1 LNHNV, CDR2 YYDKDF (reference sequence). This CDR3 region has 15 residues. With 1 base removed from V and 6 bases from J, the gap between germline ends came to 13 bases. The CDR3 nucleotides read TGTGCCACCAGCAGAGCGAAATCTATCGGTCAGCCCCAGCATTTT. Its protein product is CATSRAKSIGQPQHF.

V and J are TRBV2 and TRBJ2-1, with 9 positions matching TRBD2. The CDR3 is 17 residues long. V lost 3 bases, J lost 5 bases, and 11 bases stayed unmatched. From germline, CDR1 is SNHLY and CDR2 FYNNEI. CDR3 loop: CASSEWGGRASNNEQFF. The CDR3 DNA reads as TGTGCCAGCAGTGAGTGGGGCGGGAGGGCCTCTAACAATGAGCAGTTCTTC.

This chain joins TRBV30 and TRBJ2-1, with D possibly matching TRBD2 (7 bases). From germline, CDR1 is GTSNPN and CDR2 SVGIG (reference sequence). The CDR3 contains 13 residues. V lost 4 bases to trimming and J lost 7 bases, with 14 bases between them. The CDR3 loop is CAWNRGAGNEQFF. Written as DNA, the CDR3 is TGTGCCTGGAATCGGGGGGCAGGTAATGAGCAGTTCTTC.

The rearrangement links TRBV5-5 to TRBJ2-3; perhaps TRBD1 as D (6 bases). The germline V gene encodes CDR1 SGHKS and CDR2 YYEKEE (reference sequence). Trimming pared 3 bases from V and 4 bases from J, leaving 18 bases between. This CDR3 is built from 16 residues. Here the CDR3 reads CASSSVGRGLADTQYF. DNA for the CDR3: TGTGCCAGCAGCTCCGTCGGTAGGGGGTTGGCAGATACGCAGTATTTT.

The chain couples TRBV30 to TRBJ2-1; TRBD1 matches at 9 bases. The V segment lost 4 bases and the J segment 8 bases; nucleotides outside the gene matches: 9. Germline V gene sequence: CDR1 GTSNPN, CDR2 SVGIG (reference sequence). The CDR3 is 14 amino acids. The DNA of the CDR3 is TGTGCCTGGACGACAGGGGGGGACTGGGATGAGCAGTTCTTC. Its translation is CAWTTGGDWDEQFF.

The chain couples TRBV18 to TRBJ2-3; D not certain. V was shortened by 3 bases and J by 5 bases, with 21 bases between the two germline ends. Per the germline V gene, CDR1 is KGHSH and CDR2 is LQKENI. This CDR3 region has 17 residues. As DNA, the CDR3 is TGTGCCAGCTCACCCTCACTTTACCGACACGAAGGAGATACGCAGTATTTT. This sequence encodes CASSPSLYRHEGDTQYF.

On this clone: One junction end does not reproduce the germline sequence, and a read error may be involved. V gene TRBV2 combines with J gene TRBJ2-7; TRBD1 agrees at 9 bases. Germline lookup yields CDR1 SNHLY and CDR2 FYNNEI. The CDR3 runs 13 residues. The CDR3 spells CASSEVRGQGVNF. The CDR3 DNA reads TGTGCCAGCAGTGAAGTGAGGGGACAGGGAGTTAACTTC.

J is TRBJ2-7 and V is TRBV3-1 (or the pseudogene TRBV3-2); 13 nucleotides align to TRBD2. The junction had 8 bases not matched to a gene; V was cut back by 4 bases and J by 2 bases. From germline, CDR1 is LGHDT and CDR2 YNNKEL (reference sequence). The CDR3 has 17 residues. CDR3 sequence: CASSLNVGLAGAYEQYF. CDR3 nucleotide sequence: TGTGCCAGCAGCCTAAATGTCGGACTAGCGGGAGCCTACGAGCAGTACTTC.

V and J are TRBV6-6 and TRBJ2-2; D uncertain. V lost 6 bases and J 6 bases, leaving 11 bases between the germline ends. The CDR3 contains 13 residues. CDR1 MNHNY and CDR2 SVGAGI come from the germline V gene (reference sequence). CDR3 sequence: CASSPRHPGELFF. CDR3 nucleotide sequence: TGTGCCAGCAGCCCAAGACACCCCGGGGAGCTGTTTTTT.

This chain uses TRBV18 with TRBJ2-5, with a weak D call TRBD2 (6 bases). Looked up from germline, CDR1 is KGHSH and CDR2 is LQKENI. V was pared by 3 bases and J by 4 bases, with 9 bases between. This CDR3 contains 13 residues. The CDR3 reads CASSPNGRETQYF. The CDR3 region has the DNA TGTGCCAGCTCACCGAACGGGAGAGAGACCCAGTACTTC.

The rearrangement uses TRBV7-2 and TRBJ2-1, with TRBD2 matching over 12 bases. The V gene's germline CDR1 is SGHTA and CDR2 FQGNSA. J was trimmed by 5 bases and V by 6 bases; bases with no gene match: 5. This CDR3 is 15 amino acids long. The CDR3 DNA reads as TGTGCCAGCAGTTTGACTAGCGGGGGCCACAATGAGCAGTTCTTC. This sequence encodes CASSLTSGGHNEQFF.

The chain recombines TRBV30 with TRBJ2-7, with TRBD1 as a possible D gene (5 bases). The CDR3 runs 14 residues. The V gene's germline CDR1 is GTSNPN and CDR2 SVGIG (reference sequence). V lost 3 bases, J lost 0 bases, and 12 bases lay in between. DNA of the CDR3: TGTGCCTGGAGCACAGGCCTTAGCTCCTACGAGCAGTACTTC. Translation gives CAWSTGLSSYEQYF.

To note about this clone: Distinct nucleotide sequences in the sample also encode this CDR3. The chain couples TRBV19 to TRBJ2-1; TRBD1 agrees at 8 bases. This CDR3 contains 13 residues. CDR1 is LNHDA, CDR2 SQIVND, per germline (reference sequence). The V segment lost 3 bases and the J segment 8 bases; nucleotides outside the gene matches: 3. The CDR3 is CASSIGQGDEQFF. The DNA for the CDR3 is TGTGCCAGTAGTATTGGACAGGGCGATGAGCAGTTCTTC.

This clone was picked up a small number of times. The chain recombines TRBV24-1 with TRBJ1-1; D is perhaps TRBD1 (5 bases). Germline V gives CDR1 KGHDR, CDR2 SFDVKD. The V end was cut by 7 bases, the J end by 0 bases, with 14 bases between. The CDR3 extends over 15 amino acids. The CDR3 DNA is TGTGCCACCAGCGGCAAGACAGAGATGAACACTGAAGCTTTCTTT. Translation gives CATSGKTEMNTEAFF.

The chain has TRBV7-9 and TRBJ1-2, with D unclear. V dropped 1 base and J dropped 8 bases, with 5 bases sitting between them. The CDR3 totals 11 residues. Germline-derived CDR1 and CDR2 are SEHNR and FQNEAQ (reference sequence). This CDR3 reads CASSLEHGYTF. CDR3 nucleotides: TGTGCCAGCAGCTTAGAACACGGCTACACCTTC. Filled out from reference TRBV7-9 and TRBJ1-2, the complete variable domain reads DTGVSQNPRHKITKRGQNVTFRCDPISEHNRLYWYRQTLGQGPEFLTYFQNEAQLEKSRLLSDRFSAERPKGSFSTLEIQRTEQGDSAMYLCASSLEHGYTFGSGTRLTVV.

The CDR3 is CASSPGTGLYNEQFF. DNA of the CDR3: TGTGCCAGCAGCCCGGGGACAGGGCTCTACAATGAGCAGTTCTTC. The V call is TRBV7-3, the J call TRBJ2-1; 9 nucleotides align to TRBD1. CDR1 is SGHTA, CDR2 FQGTGA, per germline. This CDR3 has 15 residues. V was pared by 5 bases and J by 3 bases, with 5 bases of the junction left unmatched.

The CDR3 is CASSFTTGAGGNEQFF. The CDR3 nucleotides are TGTGCCAGCAGCTTCACGACTGGAGCGGGAGGGAATGAGCAGTTCTTC. The rearrangement uses TRBV11-2 and TRBJ2-1; 10 bases line up with TRBD2. Germline CDR1 SGHAT, CDR2 FQNNGV. The CDR3 runs to 16 residues. With V trimmed by 3 bases and J by 7 bases, 9 bases remained unmatched.

The J gene is TRBJ2-1, the V gene TRBV5-6; TRBD2 matches 10 bases. CDR3 size: 15 residues. CDR1 is SGHDT and CDR2 is YYEEEE in the germline V gene. The trim removed 4 bases at V and 4 bases at J, leaving 5 bases unmatched. CDR3 in DNA: TGTGCCAGCAGCAAAGGACTAGCGGTATACAATGAGCAGTTCTTC. It codes for CASSKGLAVYNEQFF.

The chain has TRBV20-1 and TRBJ1-2; D ambiguous. Trimming removed 3 bases at V and 3 bases at J, with 17 bases between. In germline, CDR1 is DFQATT, CDR2 SNEGSKA (reference sequence). The CDR3 loop spans 15 amino acids. This CDR3 reads CSASPHGSRYYGYTF. As DNA, the CDR3 is TGCAGTGCTAGTCCGCACGGGTCCCGGTACTATGGCTACACCTTC.